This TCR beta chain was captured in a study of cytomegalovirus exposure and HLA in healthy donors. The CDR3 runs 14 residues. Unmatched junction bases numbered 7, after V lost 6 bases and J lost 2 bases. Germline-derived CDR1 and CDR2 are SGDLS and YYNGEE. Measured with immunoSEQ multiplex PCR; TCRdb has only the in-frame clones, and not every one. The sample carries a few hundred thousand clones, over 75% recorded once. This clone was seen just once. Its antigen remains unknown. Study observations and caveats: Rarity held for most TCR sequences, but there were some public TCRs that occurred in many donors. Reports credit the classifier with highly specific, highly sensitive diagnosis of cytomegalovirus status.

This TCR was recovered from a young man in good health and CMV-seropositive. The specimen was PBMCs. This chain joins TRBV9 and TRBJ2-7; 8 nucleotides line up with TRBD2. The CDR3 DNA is TGTGCCAGCAACCCGGGAGGGCCTACCTACGAGCAGTACTTC. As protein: CASNPGGPTYEQYF.